These 27 T cell receptor beta chains were sequenced from one sample in a study of blood T cell repertoires in COVID-19. Assay used: immunoSEQ multiplex PCR; TCRdb lists only in-frame clones, some missing. The sample lists 200,000 to 250,000 clones, more than 85% occurring once. What was sequenced was peripheral blood. These receptor sequences come from a man aged 55 to 70 with COVID-19, enrolled during active disease.

The rearrangement uses TRBV14 and TRBJ2-5; 9 nucleotides match TRBD2. Germline V gene sequence: CDR1 SGHDN, CDR2 FVKESK. The CDR3 sequence is 16 residues long. The junction had 8 bases not matched to a gene; V was cut back by 1 base and J by 5 bases. The CDR3 sequence: CASSQVGGGAAETQYF. The CDR3 nucleotides read TGTGCCAGCAGCCAAGTTGGCGGGGGGGCCGCGGAGACCCAGTACTTC.

The V and J genes are TRBV5-8 and TRBJ1-1; 7 bases line up with TRBD1. Unmatched junction bases numbered 4, after V lost 4 bases and J lost 1 base. The CDR3 contains 14 residues. CDR1 is SGHTS and CDR2 is YDEGEE in the germline V gene. The CDR3, as DNA: TGTGCCAGCAGCCCGTGGACAGGGAACACTGAAGCTTTCTTT. This sequence encodes CASSPWTGNTEAFF.

This rearrangement joins TRBV6-1 to TRBJ2-7, with TRBD2 as a possible D gene (6 bases). Between the trimmed V and J ends, which lost 2 bases and 6 bases, there was a span of 11 bases. The CDR3 length is 13 residues. Germline CDR1 reads MNHNS; CDR2 reads SASEGT. The CDR3 bases are TGTGCCAGCAGTGAAATGGGGGGTTCCGAGCAGTACTTC. Amino acids: CASSEMGGSEQYF.

The chain uses TRBV24-1 and TRBJ2-7, with 9 nucleotides matching TRBD1. CDR3 size: 14 residues. Germline V gives CDR1 KGHDR, CDR2 SFDVKD. V shed 3 bases and J 7 bases; nucleotides not matched to a gene: 6. The CDR3 DNA reads TGTGCCACCAGTGATCCGGGACAGGGATGGGAGCAGTACTTC. It is translated as CATSDPGQGWEQYF.

The chain employs TRBV5-1 and TRBJ2-3; maybe TRBD2 (6 bases). This CDR3 contains 14 residues. The germline gives CDR1 SGHRS, CDR2 YFSETQ. V lost 3 bases to trimming and J lost 0 bases, with 8 bases between them. CDR3: CASSSGASTDTQYF. The CDR3 coding sequence is TGCGCCAGCAGCTCGGGAGCCAGCACAGATACGCAGTATTTT.

Turning to this clone: The sample carries other DNA sequences with the same CDR3. J is TRBJ1-2 and V is TRBV3-1 (or the pseudogene TRBV3-2); D is possibly TRBD1 (6 bases). The CDR3 has 13 amino acids. Trimming left V 1 base short and J 8 bases short, with 11 bases between. CDR1 and CDR2 from the germline V gene are LGHDT and YNNKEL (reference sequence). CDR3 sequence (DNA): TGTGCCAGCAGCCAAGGAGGGGGATACGGCTACACCTTC. Its protein product is CASSQGGGYGYTF.

Concerning this clone itself: Other DNA sequences in the same sample also yield this CDR3. The V call is TRBV28, the J call TRBJ2-1; D is perhaps TRBD1 (5 bases). This CDR3 has 14 residues. Deletions cut 3 bases from V and 0 bases from J, with 6 bases between. Germline CDR1 MDHEN, CDR2 SYDVKM. In nucleotides, the CDR3 is TGTGCCAGCAGTTTCAGGGTCTCCTACAATGAGCAGTTCTTC. Protein product: CASSFRVSYNEQFF. The entire variable domain, with the rest obtained from reference TRBV28 and TRBJ2-1, is as follows: DVKVTQSSRYLVKRTGEKVFLECVQDMDHENMFWYRQDPGLGLRLIYFSYDVKMKEKGDIPEGYSVSREKKERFSLILESASTNQTSMYLCASSFRVSYNEQFFGPGTRLTVL.

The rearrangement links TRBV7-8 to TRBJ2-7; tentatively, D is TRBD1 (5 bases). V was pared by 5 bases and J by 2 bases, with 16 bases between. The CDR3 spans 15 residues. Germline lookup yields CDR1 SGHVS and CDR2 FQNEAQ. The CDR3 bases are TGTGCCAGCAGCGTTAGTTGGACATCTCCCTACGAGCAGTACTTC. This encodes CASSVSWTSPYEQYF.

J is TRBJ2-7 and V is TRBV6-4; 7 positions agree with TRBD2. Germline V lookup: CDR1 MRHNA, CDR2 SNTAGT. V lost 6 bases to trimming and J lost 0 bases; unmatched junction nucleotides: 11. The CDR3 contains 16 residues. The CDR3 nucleotides read TGTGCCAGCAGGCCGGGGGGAGCGGATAGCTCCTACGAGCAGTACTTC. Its translation: CASRPGGADSSYEQYF.

This chain connects TRBV24-1 to TRBJ2-5, with D perhaps matching TRBD2 (6 bases). Deletions cut 1 base from V and 0 bases from J, with 11 bases between. The CDR3 loop spans 16 amino acids. Per the germline V gene, CDR1 is KGHDR and CDR2 is SFDVKD. CDR3 bases: TGTGCCACCAGTGATTTCGGTAGCGGATACCAAGAGACCCAGTACTTC. Translation gives CATSDFGSGYQETQYF.

The chain recombines TRBV19 with TRBJ1-1; TRBD1 agrees at 10 bases. J lost 1 base, V lost 5 bases, and 10 bases had no gene match. The CDR3 has 17 amino acids. The germline V gene encodes CDR1 LNHDA and CDR2 SQIVND (reference sequence). CDR3 protein: CASSVFGQGDKNTEAFF. The CDR3 coding sequence is TGTGCCAGTAGTGTATTCGGACAGGGGGACAAGAACACTGAAGCTTTCTTT.

V is TRBV5-4 and J is TRBJ2-3, with 9 bases aligning to TRBD1. The CDR3 is 14 amino acids. V was clipped by 7 bases and J by 1 base; unmatched bases: 4. The germline gives CDR1 SGHNT, CDR2 YYREEE (reference sequence). CDR3 bases: TGTGCCAGCTCACGACAGGGGGGCACAGATACGCAGTATTTT. This translates into CASSRQGGTDTQYF. The entire variable domain, with the rest obtained from reference TRBV5-4 and TRBJ2-3, is as follows: ETGVTQSPTHLIKTRGQQVTLRCSSQSGHNTVSWYQQALGQGPQFIFQYYREEENGRGNFPPRFSGLQFPNYSSELNVNALELDDSALYLCASSRQGGTDTQYFGPGTRLTVL.

V and J are TRBV30 and TRBJ1-2; D is possibly TRBD1 (6 bases). Per germline, CDR1 GTSNPN and CDR2 SVGIG (reference sequence). Trimming left V 0 bases short and J 8 bases short, with 13 bases between. There are 13 residues in the CDR3. The CDR3 DNA follows: TGTGCCTGGAGTGTACCGGACAGAAGCGGCTACACCTTC. Its translation: CAWSVPDRSGYTF.

The genes are TRBV9 and TRBJ2-7; the match to TRBD1 covers 8 bases. The CDR3 sequence is 16 residues long. Trimming took 0 bases from V and 4 from J; bases not matched to a gene: 9. CDR1 and CDR2 (germline): SGDLS, YYNGEE. The CDR3: CASSVVGGQGLYEQYF. The CDR3 nucleotides read TGTGCCAGCAGCGTAGTCGGAGGACAGGGTCTATACGAGCAGTACTTC. The variable domain in full, completed from reference TRBV9 and TRBJ2-7, reads DSGVTQTPKHLITATGQRVTLRCSPRSGDLSVYWYQQSLDQGLQFLIQYYNGEERAKGNILERFSAQQFPDLHSELNLSSLELGDSALYFCASSVVGGQGLYEQYFGPGTRLTVT.

CDR3 in DNA: TGTGCCAGCAGCGTAGGATGGCGGAAGAACACTGAAGCTTTCTTT. It specifies CASSVGWRKNTEAFF. This sequence joins TRBV9 and TRBJ1-1, with unresolved D. V gave up 0 bases and J gave up 1 base, with 10 bases separating them. Germline V gene data show CDR1 as SGDLS and CDR2 as YYNGEE. This CDR3 is built from 15 residues.

The CDR3, as DNA: TGTGCCAGCTCCTTTAACCGGGGGTGGGCTTTCTTT. Translating gives CASSFNRGWAFF. V is TRBV25-1 and J is TRBJ1-1, with D tentatively TRBD1 (5 bases). Trimming shortened V by 8 bases and J by 11 bases, and 18 bases separated the two germline ends. The CDR3 loop spans 12 amino acids. Germline values: CDR1 MGHDK, CDR2 SYGVNS.

The chain combines TRBV25-1 with TRBJ1-4; TRBD1 matches at 10 bases. This CDR3 has 16 residues. V was clipped by 6 bases and J by 5 bases; unmatched bases: 9. Germline V gene data show CDR1 as MGHDK and CDR2 as SYGVNS. The CDR3: CASSHRQGAGNEKLFF. The CDR3 DNA reads TGTGCCAGCAGCCATAGACAGGGGGCGGGCAATGAAAAACTGTTTTTT.

The chain uses TRBV2 and TRBJ1-1; D possibly corresponds to TRBD1 (6 bases). CDR1 SNHLY and CDR2 FYNNEI come from the germline V gene. V lost 6 bases and J lost 0, with 14 bases in between. The CDR3 is made up of 15 amino acids. This chain's CDR3 is CASRIIGGVNTEAFF. The DNA for the CDR3 is TGTGCCAGCAGAATAATAGGGGGGGTGAACACTGAAGCTTTCTTT.

In this sample, this clone turned up a few times. The chain uses TRBV5-1 and TRBJ2-6; D possibly corresponds to TRBD1 (5 bases). This CDR3 has 19 residues. Germline lookup yields CDR1 SGHRS and CDR2 YFSETQ. V lost 1 base and J lost 0, with 17 bases in between. The CDR3: CASSLSLRTLSSGANVLTF. In DNA, the CDR3 is TGCGCCAGCAGCTTGAGTTTAAGGACACTCTCCTCTGGGGCCAACGTCCTGACTTTC.

A word on this clone: Germline is not matched at one junction end, which may reflect a read error. The chain joins TRBV7-3 to TRBJ2-5, with 9 bases fitting TRBD2. This CDR3 spans 13 amino acids. Germline V gene lookup returns CDR1 SGHTA and CDR2 FQGTGA. The CDR3 DNA follows: TGTGCCAGCAGCTTATTAGGAGCGGGGGGCCTTAACTTC. Translated, it gives CASSLLGAGGLNF.

This sequence joins TRBV19 and TRBJ1-2; TRBD1 matches 7 bases. CDR3 length: 14 amino acids. Per the germline V gene, CDR1 is LNHDA and CDR2 is SQIVND (reference sequence). V shed 6 bases, J shed 4 bases, and the junction held 8 bases outside the gene matches. CDR3 sequence (DNA): TGTGCCAGTAGGACCGGGGACAGCCTCTATGGCTACACCTTC. This gives the protein CASRTGDSLYGYTF.

The chain recombines TRBV7-8 with TRBJ1-1; TRBD1 might be the D (5 bases). The CDR3 is 14 residues long. With 0 bases removed from V and 10 bases from J, the gap between germline ends came to 15 bases. CDR1 SGHVS and CDR2 FQNEAQ come from the germline V gene. CDR3 loop: CASSLAGLDSSAFF. The CDR3 nucleotides are TGTGCCAGCAGCTTAGCCGGGTTAGACAGTTCAGCTTTCTTT.

The CDR3 loop is CASSRRAGINEQFF. CDR3 nucleotides: TGTGCCAGCAGCCGGAGGGCGGGCATAAATGAGCAGTTCTTC. The chain combines TRBV7-2 with TRBJ2-1, with TRBD2 as a possible D gene (6 bases). The CDR3 is 14 residues long. V was trimmed by 5 bases and J by 7 bases, leaving 15 bases between them. CDR1 and CDR2 (germline): SGHTA, FQGNSA. Filled out from reference TRBV7-2 and TRBJ2-1, the complete variable domain reads GAGVSQSPSNKVTEKGKDVELRCDPISGHTALYWYRQSLGQGLEFLIYFQGNSAPDKSGLPSDRFSAERTGGSVSTLTIQRTQQEDSAVYLCASSRRAGINEQFFGPGTRLTVL.

The V gene is TRBV6-6, the J gene TRBJ2-3, with D perhaps matching TRBD1 (5 bases). CDR3 size: 15 residues. Trimming pared 2 bases from V and 4 bases from J, leaving 13 bases between. CDR1 and CDR2 (germline): MNHNY, SVGAGI (reference sequence). The CDR3 spells CASSYGAGLADTQYF. For the CDR3, the DNA is TGTGCCAGCAGTTACGGGGCCGGGCTGGCAGATACGCAGTATTTT.

The chain recombines TRBV12-3 or TRBV12-4 with TRBJ1-4; 8 bases match TRBD1. After removal of 5 bases from V and 10 bases from J, the junction contained 6 bases not matched to a gene. The CDR3 runs 13 residues. CDR3 in amino acids: CASSPRTGLKLFF. In nucleotides, the CDR3 is TGTGCCAGCAGTCCTCGGACAGGGTTAAAACTGTTTTTT.

The chain carries TRBV27 and TRBJ1-1, with TRBD1 identical over 7 bases. This CDR3 has 14 residues. CDR1 MNHEY and CDR2 SMNVEV come from the germline V gene (reference sequence). V dropped 4 bases and J dropped 1; count of bases not matched to a gene: 3. CDR3: CASSYYRGNTEAFF. The CDR3 DNA sequence: TGTGCCAGCAGTTACTACAGGGGGAACACTGAAGCTTTCTTT.

The V gene is TRBV14, the J gene TRBJ1-2; D not certain. The V gene lost 2 bases and the J gene lost 0 bases, with 4 bases spanning the gap. In germline, CDR1 is SGHDN, CDR2 FVKESK. CDR3 length: 13 residues. The CDR3 loop is CASSQQSNYGYTF. The CDR3 DNA reads TGTGCCAGCAGCCAACAGTCTAACTATGGCTACACCTTC.